The 9 T cell receptor beta chains reported below all come from one sample, sequenced in a study of blood T cell repertoires in COVID-19. Using immunoSEQ multiplex PCR, the repertoire was profiled, and TCRdb retains in-frame clones only, with some absent. The data contain tens of thousands of clones, more than 70% of them singletons. Sequences were obtained from PBMCs or T cells enriched from blood (not recorded which). The receptors derive from a woman between 35 and 50 years old who had recovered from COVID-19.

In regard to this clone: Other nucleotide sequences in the sample specify the same CDR3. The rearrangement joins TRBV3-1 (or the pseudogene TRBV3-2) to TRBJ2-5, with D unresolved. V lost 0 bases and J lost 4, with 3 bases in between. The CDR3 runs to 12 residues. The germline gives CDR1 LGHDT, CDR2 YNNKEL (reference sequence). The CDR3 spells CASSQDLETQYF. Written as DNA, the CDR3 is TGTGCCAGCAGCCAAGACCTAGAGACCCAGTACTTC.

The chain has TRBV5-1 and TRBJ2-1; 13 bases match TRBD2. Germline trimming cut 4 bases from V and 2 bases from J; bases unmatched to any gene: 3. Germline assignment: CDR1 SGHRS and CDR2 YFSETQ. There are 16 residues in the CDR3. The CDR3 DNA reads TGCGCCAGCAGCCCAGGACTAGCGGGGGCCTACAATGAGCAGTTCTTC. Amino acid sequence: CASSPGLAGAYNEQFF.

The CDR3 DNA sequence: TGTGCCAGCAGCCCCCGCGGGGGTGTTTACGAGCAGTACTTC. Residues: CASSPRGGVYEQYF. The gene calls are TRBV11-3 and TRBJ2-7; the match to TRBD2 covers 7 bases. The germline CDR1 and CDR2 sequences are SGHNT and YENEEA. This CDR3 is 14 amino acids long. Trimming at V came to 5 bases and at J to 4 bases, leaving 8 bases not matched to a gene. Full variable domain (remainder filled in from reference TRBV11-3 and TRBJ2-7): EAGVVQSPRYKIIEKKQPVAFWCNPISGHNTLYWYLQNLGQGPELLIRYENEEAVDDSQLPKDRFSAERLKGVDSTLKIQPAELGDSAVYLCASSPRGGVYEQYFGPGTRLTVT.

V is TRBV7-8 and J is TRBJ1-1, with 10 bases aligning to TRBD1. Looked up from germline, CDR1 is SGHVS and CDR2 is FQNEAQ. This CDR3 region has 15 residues. V shed 4 bases, J shed 2 bases, and the junction held 4 bases outside the gene matches. This CDR3 is CASSWRTGGNTEAFF. The DNA of the CDR3 is TGTGCCAGCAGCTGGAGGACAGGGGGAAACACTGAAGCTTTCTTT.

The CDR3: CASSLNTGGNQPQHF. CDR3 sequence (DNA): TGTGCCAGCAGCTTAAATACAGGGGGGAATCAGCCCCAGCATTTT. The chain employs TRBV11-2 and TRBJ1-5; 8 bases map to TRBD1. The V segment lost 2 bases and the J segment 4 bases; nucleotides outside the gene matches: 4. The CDR3 sequence is 15 residues long. Germline-derived CDR1 and CDR2 are SGHAT and FQNNGV.

The V and J genes are TRBV7-2 and TRBJ2-5, with 9 bases aligning to TRBD1. Germline V CDR1 and CDR2: SGHTA, FQGNSA. V was clipped by 5 bases and J by 2 bases; unmatched bases: 6. This CDR3 spans 15 amino acids. CDR3 DNA: TGTGCCAGCAGCCCGGGACAGGGACTTCAAGAGACCCAGTACTTC. Protein: CASSPGQGLQETQYF.

The chain recombines TRBV24-1 with TRBJ2-3; possibly TRBD2 for D (5 bases). V dropped 4 bases and J dropped 1 base, with 11 bases sitting between them. Germline V lookup: CDR1 KGHDR, CDR2 SFDVKD. This CDR3 is 15 amino acids long. The CDR3 DNA follows: TGTGCCACCAGTGAGCCAGCCGGGGGCACAGATACGCAGTATTTT. This encodes CATSEPAGGTDTQYF.

This sequence joins TRBV12-3 or TRBV12-4 and TRBJ2-1; D remains unclear. This CDR3 contains 10 residues. V was clipped by 6 bases and J by 9 bases, with 6 bases between them. Here the CDR3 DNA reads TGTGCCAGCAGCTCGAGTGAGCAGTTCTTC. It encodes CASSSSEQFF.

Points on this clone: Germline and junction disagree at one end, which may indicate a read error. V is TRBV10-3 and J is TRBJ1-2; 7 bases align to TRBD1. CDR3 length equals 13 residues. CDR1 and CDR2 from the germline V gene are ENHRY and SYGVKD. Written as DNA, the CDR3 is TGTGCCATCAGTGGCCGAGACAGGGATAGGAATTACTTC. Translated: CAISGRDRDRNYF.